One sample yielded the 22 T cell receptor beta chains listed below, sequenced in a study of T cells after yellow fever vaccination. MiXCR was run by TCRdb on the 5' RACE reads, yielding one entry per CDR3 protein. The sample carries a few hundred thousand distinct CDR3 sequences, around 7% recorded once. Source: CD4+ T cells sorted from PBMCs, taken 15 days after the yellow fever booster vaccination. These receptors all stem from a man under 40 who received the YFV17D yellow fever vaccine.

This clonotype showed up just a few times. The gene calls are TRBV2 and TRBJ2-7; D ambiguous. The CDR3 has 14 amino acids. The V end was cut by 10 bases, the J end by 1 base, with 17 bases between. Looked up from germline, CDR1 is SNHLY and CDR2 is FYNNEI. The CDR3 sequence: CATRQREGSYEQYF. The CDR3 region has the DNA TGTGCCACCCGACAAAGGGAAGGGTCCTACGAGCAGTACTTC. Full variable domain (missing parts from reference TRBV2 and TRBJ2-7): EPEVTQTPSHQVTQMGQEVILRCVPISNHLYFYWYRQILGQKVEFLVSFYNNEISEKSEIFDDQFSVERPDGSNFTLKIRSTKLEDSAMYFCATRQREGSYEQYFGPGTRLTVT.

At least ten counts were recorded for this clonotype. The gene calls are TRBV20-1 and TRBJ2-3, with unresolved D. The germline V gene encodes CDR1 DFQATT and CDR2 SNEGSKA (reference sequence). The CDR3 contains 12 residues. Trimming removed 4 bases from V and 5 bases from J, with 10 bases in between. The CDR3 loop is CSAIRRLDTQYF. DNA of the CDR3: TGCAGTGCTATTCGGCGTCTAGATACGCAGTATTTT.

This clonotype has a count of ten or more. The chain combines TRBV12-3 or TRBV12-4 with TRBJ1-6, with D possibly matching TRBD1 (5 bases). V lost 3 bases and J 10 bases, leaving 16 bases between the germline ends. CDR3 length equals 15 residues. The CDR3 reads CASSFSGRKKSPLHF. CDR3 DNA: TGTGCCAGCAGTTTCTCGGGACGGAAAAAATCACCCCTCCACTTT.

The chain recombines TRBV15 with TRBJ1-1; D gene uncertain. This CDR3 spans 15 amino acids. V was pared by 0 bases and J by 2 bases, with 10 bases between. In germline, CDR1 is LNHNV, CDR2 YYDKDF (reference sequence). Here the CDR3 reads CATSREWTVNTEAFF. The CDR3 DNA reads TGTGCCACCAGCAGAGAATGGACGGTAAACACTGAAGCTTTCTTT. The full variable domain, rest sourced from reference TRBV15 and TRBJ1-1, is DAMVIQNPRYQVTQFGKPVTLSCSQTLNHNVMYWYQQKSSQAPKLLFHYYDKDFNNEADTPDNFQSRRPNTSFCFLDIRSPGLGDTAMYLCATSREWTVNTEAFFGQGTRLTVV.

There are a few counts of this clonotype. This chain uses TRBV20-1 with TRBJ1-5; tentative D call: TRBD1 (6 bases). V was trimmed by 5 bases and J by 5 bases, leaving 19 bases between them. Germline V gene sequence: CDR1 DFQATT, CDR2 SNEGSKA (reference sequence). This CDR3 region has 15 residues. CDR3 loop: CSAPPTRGADQPQHF. The CDR3 DNA is TGCAGTGCTCCTCCCACAAGGGGGGCGGATCAGCCCCAGCATTTT.

The CDR3 region is CAISSGTGSYEQYF. CDR3 DNA: TGTGCCATCAGCTCCGGGACAGGCTCCTACGAGCAGTACTTC. The rearrangement joins TRBV10-3 to TRBJ2-7, with TRBD1 matching 8 bases. With V trimmed by 6 bases and J by 0 bases, 4 bases remained unmatched. The CDR3 is made up of 14 amino acids. Germline V lookup: CDR1 ENHRY, CDR2 SYGVKD.

The chain recombines TRBV7-2 with TRBJ1-6; D unresolved. Deletions cut 1 base from V and 0 bases from J, with 10 bases between. Germline CDR1 and CDR2: SGHTA and FQGNSA. The CDR3 is 17 residues long. The DNA of the CDR3 is TGTGCCAGCAGCTTAGGCTTACGCAGCTCCTATAATTCACCCCTCCACTTT. Residues: CASSLGLRSSYNSPLHF.

This clonotype was detected a few times. The J gene is TRBJ1-1, the V gene TRBV19, with 9 positions matching TRBD1. The CDR3 has 15 amino acids. The V segment lost 7 bases and the J segment 5 bases; nucleotides outside the gene matches: 11. Germline CDR1 and CDR2: LNHDA and SQIVND (reference sequence). CDR3 DNA: TGTGCCAGTACCCGGGACAGGGTTCTGAGGACTGAAGCTTTCTTT. This sequence encodes CASTRDRVLRTEAFF.

The gene calls are TRBV12-3 or TRBV12-4 and TRBJ2-3; D might be TRBD1 or TRBD2, each matching 5 bases. The CDR3 runs to 11 residues. V was clipped by 5 bases and J by 10 bases, with 10 bases between them. CDR3 region: CASSTRDPQYF. CDR3 nucleotides: TGTGCCAGCAGTACTCGGGACCCGCAGTATTTT.

The sample holds a few counts of this clonotype. This sequence joins TRBV6-2 or TRBV6-3 and TRBJ1-1, with 7 bases aligning to TRBD1. The CDR3 is 14 amino acids. V lost 5 bases and J lost 6; bases outside the gene matches: 9. From germline, CDR1 is MNHEY and CDR2 SVGEGT. The CDR3 DNA reads TGTGCCAGCAGTCAGACCGACAGGGTTGCTGAAGCTTTCTTT. Amino acid sequence: CASSQTDRVAEAFF.

Only a few counts were recorded for this clonotype. The CDR3 DNA sequence: TGTGCCAGCAGTTACTCTCTAGCGTCGGATACGCAGTATTTT. Amino acids: CASSYSLASDTQYF. This sequence joins TRBV6-2 or TRBV6-3 and TRBJ2-3; D may be TRBD2 (6 bases). This CDR3 has 14 amino acids. CDR1 is MNHEY and CDR2 is SVGEGT in the germline V gene. V was trimmed by 0 bases and J by 6 bases, leaving 10 bases between them.

This clonotype was counted many times. J is TRBJ2-7 and V is TRBV6-5, with a tentative D call TRBD2 (5 bases). The V and J ends lost 0 bases and 2 bases respectively, with 11 bases between them. CDR3 length: 15 amino acids. CDR1 is MNHEY, CDR2 SVGAGI, per germline. The CDR3 DNA sequence: TGTGCCAGCAGTTACTCCATAGGGCGGGCCTACGAGCAGTACTTC. It yields the protein CASSYSIGRAYEQYF.

This clonotype showed up just a few times. The gene calls are TRBV7-2 and TRBJ2-5; TRBD1 matches at 7 bases. CDR1 and CDR2 (germline): SGHTA, FQGNSA. There are 15 residues in the CDR3. The junction had 13 bases not matched to a gene; V was cut back by 5 bases and J by 7 bases. Here the CDR3 DNA reads TGTGCCAGCAGCCCCCCGACAGGGAGTGCTGGGACCCAGTACTTC. Translating it yields CASSPPTGSAGTQYF. The full variable domain, in which reference TRBV7-2 and TRBJ2-5 provide the parts outside the CDR3, is GAGVSQSPSNKVTEKGKDVELRCDPISGHTALYWYRQSLGQGLEFLIYFQGNSAPDKSGLPSDRFSAERTGGSVSTLTIQRTQQEDSAVYLCASSPPTGSAGTQYFGPGTRLLVL.

V gene TRBV5-1 combines with J gene TRBJ2-5, with a possible D match to TRBD1 (6 bases). The ends were cut back, 2 bases at V and 5 bases at J, with 10 bases in the middle. This CDR3 has 13 amino acids. Germline V lookup: CDR1 SGHRS, CDR2 YFSETQ. CDR3: CASSLQGVETQYF. CDR3 nucleotides: TGCGCCAGCAGCTTACAGGGTGTGGAGACCCAGTACTTC.

This clonotype was detected many times. The rearrangement links TRBV29-1 to TRBJ1-1, with D perhaps matching TRBD1 (5 bases). Per the germline V gene, CDR1 is SQVTM and CDR2 is ANQGSEA. The CDR3 loop spans 14 amino acids. Trimming removed 5 bases from V and 4 bases from J, with 17 bases in between. The CDR3 sequence is CSVWRGAGFTEAFF. DNA for the CDR3: TGCAGCGTTTGGAGGGGCGCCGGATTCACTGAAGCTTTCTTT.

This chain joins TRBV5-1 and TRBJ1-4; D uncertain. Trimming shortened V by 3 bases and J by 7 bases, and 13 bases separated the two germline ends. The germline V gene encodes CDR1 SGHRS and CDR2 YFSETQ. This CDR3 region has 14 residues. The CDR3 bases are TGCGCCAGCAGCTCCGTCGTGGGAGGTGAAAAACTGTTTTTT. The encoded protein is CASSSVVGGEKLFF. Complete variable domain (other parts from reference TRBV5-1 and TRBJ1-4): KAGVTQTPRYLIKTRGQQVTLSCSPISGHRSVSWYQQTPGQGLQFLFEYFSETQRNKGNFPGRFSGRQFSNSRSEMNVSTLELGDSALYLCASSSVVGGEKLFFGSGTQLSVL.

This clonotype was seen more than once but under ten times. The J gene is TRBJ1-3, the V gene TRBV12-3 or TRBV12-4; D unresolved. V lost 9 bases and J 0 bases, leaving 9 bases between the germline ends. This CDR3 is 13 amino acids long. The CDR3, as DNA: TGTGCCAGTCGATCGAGCTCTGGAAACACCATATATTTT. This gives the protein CASRSSSGNTIYF.

This clonotype was counted many times. V usage is TRBV5-1 and J usage is TRBJ2-3; 8 nucleotides match TRBD2. CDR1 and CDR2 (germline): SGHRS, YFSETQ. Germline trimming cut 3 bases from V and 6 bases from J; bases unmatched to any gene: 3. The CDR3 loop spans 13 amino acids. DNA of the CDR3: TGCGCCAGCAGCTATAGCGGGATTGATACGCAGTATTTT. It translates to CASSYSGIDTQYF. Full variable domain (outside the CDR3, taken from reference TRBV5-1 and TRBJ2-3): KAGVTQTPRYLIKTRGQQVTLSCSPISGHRSVSWYQQTPGQGLQFLFEYFSETQRNKGNFPGRFSGRQFSNSRSEMNVSTLELGDSALYLCASSYSGIDTQYFGPGTRLTVL.

This clonotype was seen only a few times. V and J are TRBV12-3 or TRBV12-4 and TRBJ2-1; 9 bases fit TRBD1. With 5 bases clipped from V and 7 bases from J, the junction kept 3 bases outside the gene matches. This CDR3 is 13 amino acids long. The CDR3 nucleotides read TGTGCCAGCAGTCACGGACAGGGGAATGAGCAGTTCTTC. Protein product: CASSHGQGNEQFF.

This clonotype was seen a handful of times. The CDR3 sequence is CASSIGARAEEQFF. Here the CDR3 DNA reads TGTGCCAGTAGTATAGGAGCACGCGCAGAGGAGCAGTTCTTC. The chain carries TRBV19 and TRBJ2-1, with D unresolved. Trimming stripped 1 base from V and 10 bases from J, with 14 bases between. Germline values: CDR1 LNHDA, CDR2 SQIVND (reference sequence). The CDR3 has 14 residues.

This clonotype was found a few times. The chain combines TRBV2 with TRBJ2-3, with 12 nucleotides matching TRBD2. The CDR3 loop spans 15 amino acids. J was trimmed by 8 bases and V by 0 bases; bases with no gene match: 3. CDR1 SNHLY and CDR2 FYNNEI come from the germline V gene. The CDR3: CASSEALAGGGTQYF. The DNA of the CDR3 is TGTGCCAGCAGTGAAGCCCTAGCGGGAGGGGGTACGCAGTATTTT. Together with reference TRBV2 and TRBJ2-3, the CDR3 gives the full variable domain: EPEVTQTPSHQVTQMGQEVILRCVPISNHLYFYWYRQILGQKVEFLVSFYNNEISEKSEIFDDQFSVERPDGSNFTLKIRSTKLEDSAMYFCASSEALAGGGTQYFGPGTRLTVL.

The chain recombines TRBV20-1 with TRBJ2-2; D gene ambiguous. CDR3 length: 14 amino acids. V was cut by 3 bases and J by 4 bases, with 12 bases left in between. Germline CDR1 reads DFQATT; CDR2 reads SNEGSKA (reference sequence). CDR3 residues: CSARLRQGTGELFF. DNA of the CDR3: TGCAGTGCTAGGCTCCGACAAGGCACCGGGGAGCTGTTTTTT.